This record covers a single T cell receptor beta chain. The sample comes from a study of blood T cell repertoires in COVID-19. Whole-study context: Acute and convalescent COVID-19 samples came from the United States, Italy and Spain. T cells, B-cell-depleted T cells, or PBMCs supplied cDNA or gDNA.

Some clones are missing from TCRdb's copy, which holds only in-frame ones; the method was immunoSEQ multiplex PCR. In the table there are 20,000 to 30,000 clones, roughly nine tenths of which are singletons. The sample taken for sequencing was peripheral blood. This clonotype was sampled from a human donor in a cohort sampled during active COVID-19.

The CDR3: CASGTSGRGQETQYF. The CDR3, as DNA: TGTGCCAGCGGGACTAGCGGGAGAGGGCAAGAGACCCAGTACTTC. The chain employs TRBV9 and TRBJ2-5; 14 bases map to TRBD2. V dropped 7 bases and J dropped 2; count of bases not matched to a gene: 4. The CDR3 consists of 15 residues. Germline assignment: CDR1 SGDLS and CDR2 YYNGEE.